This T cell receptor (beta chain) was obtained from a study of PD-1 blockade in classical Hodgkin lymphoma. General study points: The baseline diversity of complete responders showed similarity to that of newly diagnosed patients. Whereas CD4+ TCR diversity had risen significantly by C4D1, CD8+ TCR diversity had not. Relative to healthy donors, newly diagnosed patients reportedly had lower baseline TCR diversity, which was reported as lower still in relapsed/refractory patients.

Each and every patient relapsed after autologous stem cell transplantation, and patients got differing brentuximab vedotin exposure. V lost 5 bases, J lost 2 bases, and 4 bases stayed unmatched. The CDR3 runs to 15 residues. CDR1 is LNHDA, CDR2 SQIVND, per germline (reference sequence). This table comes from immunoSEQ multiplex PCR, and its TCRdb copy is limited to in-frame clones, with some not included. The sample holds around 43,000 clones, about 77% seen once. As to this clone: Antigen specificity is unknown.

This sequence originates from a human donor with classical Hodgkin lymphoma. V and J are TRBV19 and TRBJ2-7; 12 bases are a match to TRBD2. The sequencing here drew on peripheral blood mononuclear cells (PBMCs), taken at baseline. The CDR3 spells CASSPWTSGTYEQYF. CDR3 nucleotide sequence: TGTGCCAGTAGTCCCTGGACTAGCGGGACCTACGAGCAGTACTTC.